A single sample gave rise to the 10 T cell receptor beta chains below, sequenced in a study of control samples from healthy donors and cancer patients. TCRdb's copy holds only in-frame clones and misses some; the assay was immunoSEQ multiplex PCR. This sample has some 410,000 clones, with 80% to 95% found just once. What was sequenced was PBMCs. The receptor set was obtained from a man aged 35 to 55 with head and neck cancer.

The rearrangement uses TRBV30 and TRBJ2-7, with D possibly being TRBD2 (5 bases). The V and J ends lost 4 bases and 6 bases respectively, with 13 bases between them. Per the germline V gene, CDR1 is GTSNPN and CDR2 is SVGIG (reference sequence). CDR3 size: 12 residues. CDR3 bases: TGTGCCTGGAAGTCGCTTCGGGGCGAGCAGTACTTC. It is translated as CAWKSLRGEQYF.

CDR3 DNA: TGTGCCTGGAGTTCTAGCGGGGGTAGGGGAGAGACCCAGTACTTC. It codes for CAWSSSGGRGETQYF. This chain links TRBV30 with TRBJ2-5; 10 bases are a match to TRBD2. Germline assignment: CDR1 GTSNPN and CDR2 SVGIG (reference sequence). CDR3 length: 15 amino acids. V was pared by 2 bases and J by 4 bases, with 7 bases of the junction left unmatched. The complete variable domain, with remaining parts taken from reference TRBV30 and TRBJ2-5, reads SQTIHQWPATLVQPVGSPLSLECTVEGTSNPNLYWYRQAAGRGLQLLFYSVGIGQISSEVPQNLSASRPQDRQFILSSKKLLLSDSGFYLCAWSSSGGRGETQYFGPGTRLLVL.

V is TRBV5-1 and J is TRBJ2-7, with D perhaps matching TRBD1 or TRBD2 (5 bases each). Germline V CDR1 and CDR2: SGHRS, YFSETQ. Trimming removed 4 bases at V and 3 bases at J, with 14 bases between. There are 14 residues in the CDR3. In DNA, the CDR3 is TGCGCCAGCAGCGTTGGGGGATTTATCTACGAGCAGTACTTC. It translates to CASSVGGFIYEQYF. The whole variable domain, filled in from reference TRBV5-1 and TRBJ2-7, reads KAGVTQTPRYLIKTRGQQVTLSCSPISGHRSVSWYQQTPGQGLQFLFEYFSETQRNKGNFPGRFSGRQFSNSRSEMNVSTLELGDSALYLCASSVGGFIYEQYFGPGTRLTVT.

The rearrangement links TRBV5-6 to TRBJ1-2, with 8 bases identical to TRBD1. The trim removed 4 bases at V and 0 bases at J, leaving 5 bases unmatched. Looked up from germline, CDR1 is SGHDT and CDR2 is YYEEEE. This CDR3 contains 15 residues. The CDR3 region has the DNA TGTGCCAGCAGCCCGACAGGGGCCGCTAACTATGGCTACACCTTC. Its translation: CASSPTGAANYGYTF.

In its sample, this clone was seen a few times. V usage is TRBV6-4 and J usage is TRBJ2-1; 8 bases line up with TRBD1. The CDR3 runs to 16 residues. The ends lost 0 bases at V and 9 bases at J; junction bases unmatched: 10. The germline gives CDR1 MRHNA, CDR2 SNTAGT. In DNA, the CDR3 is TGTGCCAGCAGTGACTCCTACGGACAGGGAACGGGTGAGCAGTTCTTC. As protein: CASSDSYGQGTGEQFF.

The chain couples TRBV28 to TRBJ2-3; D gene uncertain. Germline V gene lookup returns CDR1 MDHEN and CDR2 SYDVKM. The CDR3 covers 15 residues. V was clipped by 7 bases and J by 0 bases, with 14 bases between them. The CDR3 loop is CASNIRQLSTDTQYF. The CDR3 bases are TGTGCCAGCAATATAAGGCAGCTCAGCACAGATACGCAGTATTTT.

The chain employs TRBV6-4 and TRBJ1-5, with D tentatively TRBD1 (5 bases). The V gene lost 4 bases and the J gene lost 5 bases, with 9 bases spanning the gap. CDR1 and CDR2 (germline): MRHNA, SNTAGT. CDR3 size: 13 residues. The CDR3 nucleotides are TGTGCCAGCAGTGCGGAGACAGATCAGCCCCAGCATTTT. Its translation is CASSAETDQPQHF.

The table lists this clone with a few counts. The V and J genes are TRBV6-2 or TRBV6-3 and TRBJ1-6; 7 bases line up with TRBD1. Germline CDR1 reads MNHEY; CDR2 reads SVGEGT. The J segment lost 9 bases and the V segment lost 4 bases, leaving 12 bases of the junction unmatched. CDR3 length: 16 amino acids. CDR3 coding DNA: TGTGCCAGCAGTTTAACGGGGGGACAGAGCCCTTCACCCCTCCACTTT. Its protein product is CASSLTGGQSPSPLHF.

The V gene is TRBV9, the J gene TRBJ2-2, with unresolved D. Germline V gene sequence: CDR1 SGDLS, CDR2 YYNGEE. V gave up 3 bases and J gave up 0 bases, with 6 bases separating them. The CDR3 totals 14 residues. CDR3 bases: TGTGCCAGCAGCGAATCCGCGAACACCGGGGAGCTGTTTTTT. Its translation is CASSESANTGELFF. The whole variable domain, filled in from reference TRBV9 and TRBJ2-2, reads DSGVTQTPKHLITATGQRVTLRCSPRSGDLSVYWYQQSLDQGLQFLIQYYNGEERAKGNILERFSAQQFPDLHSELNLSSLELGDSALYFCASSESANTGELFFGEGSRLTVL.

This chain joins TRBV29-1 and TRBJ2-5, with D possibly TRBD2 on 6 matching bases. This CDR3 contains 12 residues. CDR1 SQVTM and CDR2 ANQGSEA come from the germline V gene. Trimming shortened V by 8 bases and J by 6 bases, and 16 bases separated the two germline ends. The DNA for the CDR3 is TGCAGCCACTCGGGGGTTGAGAAGACCCAGTACTTC. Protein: CSHSGVEKTQYF.